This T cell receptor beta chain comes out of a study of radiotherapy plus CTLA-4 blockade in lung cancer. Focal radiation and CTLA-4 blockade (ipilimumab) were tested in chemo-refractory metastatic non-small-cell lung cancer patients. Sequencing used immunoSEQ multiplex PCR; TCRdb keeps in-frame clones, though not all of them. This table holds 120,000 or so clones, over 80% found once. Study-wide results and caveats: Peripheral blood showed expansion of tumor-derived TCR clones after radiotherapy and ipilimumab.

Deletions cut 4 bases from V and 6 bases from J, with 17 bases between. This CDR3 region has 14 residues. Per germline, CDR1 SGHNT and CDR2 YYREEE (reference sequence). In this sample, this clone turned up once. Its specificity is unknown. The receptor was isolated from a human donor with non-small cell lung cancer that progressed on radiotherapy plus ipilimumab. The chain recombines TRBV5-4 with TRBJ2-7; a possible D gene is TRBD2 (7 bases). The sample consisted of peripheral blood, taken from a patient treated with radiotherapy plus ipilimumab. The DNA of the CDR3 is TGTGCCAGCAGCAGGGGGGGTAGGTCAGGCGAGCAGTACTTC. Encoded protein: CASSRGGRSGEQYF.